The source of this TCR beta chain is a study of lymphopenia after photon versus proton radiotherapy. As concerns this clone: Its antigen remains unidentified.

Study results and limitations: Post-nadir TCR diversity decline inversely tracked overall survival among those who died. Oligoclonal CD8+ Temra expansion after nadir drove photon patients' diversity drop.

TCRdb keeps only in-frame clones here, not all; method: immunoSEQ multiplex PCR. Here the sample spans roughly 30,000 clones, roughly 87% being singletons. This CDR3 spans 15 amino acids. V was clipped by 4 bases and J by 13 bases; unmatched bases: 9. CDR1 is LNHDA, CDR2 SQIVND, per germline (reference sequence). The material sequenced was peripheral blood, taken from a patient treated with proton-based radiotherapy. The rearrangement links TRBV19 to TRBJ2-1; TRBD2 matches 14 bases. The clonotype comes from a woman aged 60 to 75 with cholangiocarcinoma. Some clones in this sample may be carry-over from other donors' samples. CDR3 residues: CASSTSGTSGSNQFF. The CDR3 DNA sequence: TGTGCCAGTAGTACCTCCGGGACTAGCGGGAGCAACCAGTTCTTC. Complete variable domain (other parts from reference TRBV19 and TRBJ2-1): DGGITQSPKYLFRKEGQNVTLSCEQNLNHDAMYWYRQDPGQGLRLIYYSQIVNDFQKGDIAEGYSVSREKKESFPLTVTSAQKNPTAFYLCASSTSGTSGSNQFFGPGTRLTVL.